This T cell receptor beta chain was documented in a study of cytomegalovirus exposure and HLA in healthy donors. In the study overall: Earlier results showed 90 million to 120 million unique TCR beta sequences derived from roughly 180 million T cells.

Germline V lookup: CDR1 MDHEN, CDR2 SYDVKM. Trimming shortened V by 6 bases and J by 5 bases, and 13 bases separated the two germline ends. This CDR3 comprises 13 residues. Points from the study as a whole: Later analysis reportedly placed an Asian-associated ancestry cluster below the roughly 630-donor mean in N-insertions. Several of the most significant clusters appeared, in a later analysis, to be linked to common viral pathogens.

Researchers ran the PCR with 60 Vbeta and 13 Jbeta primers. The data were produced by immunoSEQ multiplex PCR, yet TCRdb's version contains in-frame clones alone and is incomplete. Here the sample spans 200,000 to 250,000 clones, approximately 80% being singletons. Regarding donors, all were healthy bone marrow donors. For this clone: Its cognate antigen is unknown.

V gene TRBV28 combines with J gene TRBJ2-5, with D tentatively TRBD2 (5 bases). The sequence was obtained from a man in his forties or fifties in good health and CMV-seronegative. The sequenced sample consisted of PBMCs. The CDR3 sequence is CASSLWTGETQYF. In DNA form, the CDR3 reads TGTGCCAGCAGCCTTTGGACTGGGGAGACCCAGTACTTC.